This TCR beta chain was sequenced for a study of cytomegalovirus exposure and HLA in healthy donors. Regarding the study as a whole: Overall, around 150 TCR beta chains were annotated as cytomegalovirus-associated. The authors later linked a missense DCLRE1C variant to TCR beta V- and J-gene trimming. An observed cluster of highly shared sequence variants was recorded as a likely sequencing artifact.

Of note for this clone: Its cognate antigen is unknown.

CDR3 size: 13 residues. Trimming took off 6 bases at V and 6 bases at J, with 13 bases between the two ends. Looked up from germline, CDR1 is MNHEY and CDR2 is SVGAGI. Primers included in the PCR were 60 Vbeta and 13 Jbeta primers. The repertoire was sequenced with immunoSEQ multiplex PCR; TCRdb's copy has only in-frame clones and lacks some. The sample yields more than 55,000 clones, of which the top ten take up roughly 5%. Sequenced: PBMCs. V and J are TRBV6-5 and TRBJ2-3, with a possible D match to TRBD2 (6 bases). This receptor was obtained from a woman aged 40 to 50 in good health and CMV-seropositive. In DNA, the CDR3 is TGTGCCAGCAGCGGACTACAAAAGGATACGCAGTATTTT. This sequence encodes CASSGLQKDTQYF.